A single sample is the source of the 25 T cell receptor beta chains below, sequenced in a study of blood T cell repertoires in COVID-19. Produced via immunoSEQ multiplex PCR; TCRdb's table is partial and in-frame only. The sample records 210,000 or so clones, 86% being singletons. The source material was peripheral blood. The receptors shown here come from a man aged 45 to 65 with acute or convalescent COVID-19.

The chain couples TRBV5-1 to TRBJ2-5; perhaps TRBD2 as D (5 bases). From germline, CDR1 is SGHRS and CDR2 YFSETQ. This CDR3 comprises 15 residues. Trimming left V 4 bases short and J 0 bases short, with 13 bases between. DNA of the CDR3: TGCGCCAGCAGCCCGGTCTTACTAGACCAAGAGACCCAGTACTTC. It encodes CASSPVLLDQETQYF.

The rearrangement links TRBV10-3 to TRBJ1-2; TRBD1 aligns across 7 bases. Germline CDR1 ENHRY, CDR2 SYGVKD. V was clipped by 6 bases and J by 3 bases; unmatched bases: 4. This CDR3 has 13 residues. As DNA, the CDR3 is TGTGCCATCAGGGGACAGACCTACTATGGCTACACCTTC. Its translation: CAIRGQTYYGYTF.

The chain links TRBV27 to TRBJ2-3, with D perhaps TRBD1 (5 bases). The CDR3 runs 14 residues. Trimming removed 3 bases at V and 12 bases at J, with 19 bases between. The germline V gene has CDR1 MNHEY and CDR2 SMNVEV (reference sequence). For the CDR3, the DNA is TGTGCCAGCAGTTTTGGGGCCTCGTTTAAGTCCCAGTATTTT. Protein sequence: CASSFGASFKSQYF.

The genes are TRBV24-1 and TRBJ2-3; a possible D gene is TRBD1 (7 bases). CDR1 KGHDR and CDR2 SFDVKD come from the germline V gene. This CDR3 is built from 14 residues. Trimming shortened V by 5 bases and J by 6 bases, and 14 bases separated the two germline ends. CDR3 DNA sequence: TGTGCCACCAGTGCAGGGGGGCCGTTGGATACGCAGTATTTT. Amino acids: CATSAGGPLDTQYF.

This sequence joins TRBV6-5 and TRBJ2-2; possible D gene TRBD2, 5 bases. Between the trimmed V and J ends, which lost 2 bases and 8 bases, there was a span of 9 bases. This CDR3 region has 13 residues. Germline loops: CDR1 MNHEY, CDR2 SVGAGI. The CDR3 nucleotides read TGTGCCAGCAGTTACGACGGGATAGGGGAGCTGTTTTTT. Amino acids: CASSYDGIGELFF.

This chain uses TRBV3-1 (or the pseudogene TRBV3-2) with TRBJ2-5; weak D call: TRBD1 (6 bases). CDR3 length: 13 residues. CDR1 and CDR2 from the germline V gene are LGHDT and YNNKEL (reference sequence). V was trimmed by 4 bases and J by 2 bases, leaving 8 bases between them. This CDR3 is CASSRTEQETQYF. Here the CDR3 DNA reads TGTGCCAGCAGCCGGACAGAGCAAGAGACCCAGTACTTC.

In its sample, this clone was seen a few times. Other DNA sequences within the sample encode an identical CDR3. This sequence joins TRBV6-5 and TRBJ2-7, with D tentatively TRBD2 (5 bases). With 6 bases removed from V and 6 bases from J, the gap between germline ends came to 18 bases. The CDR3 totals 14 residues. CDR1 is MNHEY, CDR2 SVGAGI, per germline. CDR3 sequence: CASSPGGGVREQYF. Written as DNA, the CDR3 is TGTGCCAGCAGCCCAGGAGGTGGGGTTCGCGAGCAGTACTTC.

J is TRBJ1-5 and V is TRBV6-5; 9 bases are a match to TRBD1. CDR3 length equals 15 residues. With V trimmed by 6 bases and J by 0 bases, 3 bases remained unmatched. CDR1 and CDR2 from the germline V gene are MNHEY and SVGAGI. The CDR3 DNA reads TGTGCCAGCAGCTGGGACAGGGTTAGCAATCAGCCCCAGCATTTT. This encodes CASSWDRVSNQPQHF.

V is TRBV20-1 and J is TRBJ2-6, with D possibly being TRBD1 (5 bases). CDR3 length: 14 amino acids. Looked up from germline, CDR1 is DFQATT and CDR2 is SNEGSKA (reference sequence). V gave up 3 bases and J gave up 1 base, with 7 bases separating them. The CDR3 spells CSASRQSGANVLTF. The CDR3, as DNA: TGCAGTGCTAGTCGACAGTCTGGGGCCAACGTCCTGACTTTC.

The chain combines TRBV5-1 with TRBJ2-5; TRBD1 matches at 10 bases. J was trimmed by 2 bases and V by 1 base; bases with no gene match: 2. The CDR3 covers 15 residues. The germline V gene has CDR1 SGHRS and CDR2 YFSETQ. Here the CDR3 reads CASSLRGQGQETQYF. The CDR3 DNA reads as TGCGCCAGCAGCTTGAGGGGACAGGGGCAAGAGACCCAGTACTTC.

V and J are TRBV27 and TRBJ1-2, with D maybe TRBD1 (5 bases). Trimming left V 3 bases short and J 6 bases short, with 11 bases between. CDR3 length: 13 residues. Germline values: CDR1 MNHEY, CDR2 SMNVEV (reference sequence). The CDR3 DNA sequence: TGTGCCAGCAGTTTGGGCAGGGAAAATGGCTACACCTTC. Translation gives CASSLGRENGYTF.

This rearrangement joins TRBV20-1 to TRBJ2-5; 8 bases are a match to TRBD2. The germline V gene encodes CDR1 DFQATT and CDR2 SNEGSKA (reference sequence). The CDR3 sequence is 15 residues long. V was clipped by 3 bases and J by 5 bases; unmatched bases: 11. In nucleotides, the CDR3 is TGCAGTGCTAGTTTCCAAAGCGGGGGTCTGGAGACCCAGTACTTC. Its protein is CSASFQSGGLETQYF.

This chain connects TRBV5-6 to TRBJ2-5, with 7 bases aligning to TRBD2. Germline loops: CDR1 SGHDT, CDR2 YYEEEE. CDR3 length: 14 amino acids. V gave up 5 bases and J gave up 0 bases; unmatched junction bases: 4. This CDR3 is CASRSGTNQETQYF. For the CDR3, the DNA is TGTGCCAGCAGATCCGGGACTAACCAAGAGACCCAGTACTTC.

This chain uses TRBV10-3 with TRBJ1-1; possibly TRBD1 for D (5 bases). The CDR3 is 14 residues long. Germline V gene sequence: CDR1 ENHRY, CDR2 SYGVKD. Trimming cost V 2 bases and J 5 bases, with 12 bases left between them. The CDR3 sequence is CAISESGAGTEAFF. CDR3 in DNA: TGTGCCATCAGTGAGAGCGGGGCCGGAACTGAAGCTTTCTTT.

J is TRBJ1-2 and V is TRBV28; D is uncertain. This CDR3 spans 11 amino acids. Per germline, CDR1 MDHEN and CDR2 SYDVKM. The V and J ends lost 3 bases and 8 bases respectively, with 7 bases between them. In DNA form, the CDR3 reads TGTGCCAGCAGTTTGGGCTGGGGCTACACCTTC. Translating gives CASSLGWGYTF.

The CDR3 loop is CASKLWDRAPEDGYTF. The CDR3 DNA sequence: TGCGCCAGCAAGTTGTGGGACAGAGCACCCGAGGATGGCTACACCTTC. The chain uses TRBV5-1 and TRBJ1-2, with 7 bases that match TRBD1. V gave up 6 bases and J gave up 6 bases; unmatched junction bases: 17. Germline values: CDR1 SGHRS, CDR2 YFSETQ. The CDR3 length is 16 residues.

This clone has a single count. The V gene is TRBV5-5, the J gene TRBJ1-1; no clear D gene. The germline V and J ends were trimmed by 2 bases and 0 bases, with 11 bases remaining between them. This CDR3 is built from 15 residues. Germline values: CDR1 SGHKS, CDR2 YYEKEE (reference sequence). This CDR3 is CASSLSVSVNTEAFF. The CDR3 DNA reads as TGTGCCAGCAGCTTATCAGTGTCCGTGAACACTGAAGCTTTCTTT. Full variable domain (outside the CDR3, taken from reference TRBV5-5 and TRBJ1-1): DAGVTQSPTHLIKTRGQQVTLRCSPISGHKSVSWYQQVLGQGPQFIFQYYEKEERGRGNFPDRFSARQFPNYSSELNVNALLLGDSALYLCASSLSVSVNTEAFFGQGTRLTVV.

This clone was seen more than once but under ten times. This sequence joins TRBV7-9 and TRBJ1-3; D may be TRBD1 (5 bases). The CDR3 runs to 16 residues. In germline, CDR1 is SEHNR, CDR2 FQNEAQ (reference sequence). V was shortened by 1 base and J by 0 bases, with 10 bases between the two germline ends. The CDR3: CASSLEGPSSGNTIYF. For the CDR3, the DNA is TGTGCCAGCAGCTTAGAGGGGCCCAGCTCTGGAAACACCATATATTTT.

The chain has TRBV7-9 and TRBJ1-1; a weak D match, TRBD1 (5 bases). The CDR3 is 15 amino acids. The germline gives CDR1 SEHNR, CDR2 FQNEAQ (reference sequence). Trimming took 2 bases from V and 9 from J, leaving 19 bases between them. CDR3 sequence: CASSLYAGDSSQAFF. For the CDR3, the DNA is TGTGCCAGCAGCTTATACGCCGGAGACAGTTCTCAAGCTTTCTTT. The entire variable domain, with the rest obtained from reference TRBV7-9 and TRBJ1-1, is as follows: DTGVSQNPRHKITKRGQNVTFRCDPISEHNRLYWYRQTLGQGPEFLTYFQNEAQLEKSRLLSDRFSAERPKGSFSTLEIQRTEQGDSAMYLCASSLYAGDSSQAFFGQGTRLTVV.

The chain couples TRBV12-3 or TRBV12-4 to TRBJ1-5; D is ambiguous. This CDR3 is 13 amino acids long. Trimming left V 3 bases short and J 6 bases short, with 9 bases between. CDR3 residues: CASSFRESQPQHF. The CDR3 nucleotides are TGTGCCAGCAGTTTTAGGGAGTCTCAGCCCCAGCATTTT.

Worth noting for this clone: This may arise from a read error, as a much more abundant clone is one base away. The rearrangement uses TRBV2 and TRBJ1-1; 8 positions agree with TRBD1. The V and J ends lost 6 bases and 1 base, in that order; junction bases with no gene match: 1. The CDR3 covers 13 residues. Germline CDR1 reads SNHLY; CDR2 reads FYNNEI. The chain's CDR3 is CASRGTGNTEAFF. CDR3 sequence (DNA): TGTGCCAGCAGGGGGACAGGGAACACTGAAGCTTTCTTT.

The rearrangement links TRBV19 to TRBJ1-2, with D perhaps TRBD1 (6 bases). CDR1 LNHDA and CDR2 SQIVND come from the germline V gene (reference sequence). The CDR3 consists of 14 residues. V lost 5 bases to trimming and J lost 5 bases, with 15 bases between them. As DNA, the CDR3 is TGTGCCAGTAGTCCCCGGACAGAACGATATGGCTACACCTTC. It translates to CASSPRTERYGYTF.

This chain links TRBV5-4 with TRBJ2-2; 7 positions match TRBD1. The trim removed 2 bases at V and 0 bases at J, leaving 4 bases unmatched. The CDR3 loop spans 16 amino acids. Germline-derived CDR1 and CDR2 are SGHNT and YYREEE (reference sequence). This chain's CDR3 is CASSFGQDPNTGELFF. In nucleotides, the CDR3 is TGTGCCAGCAGCTTCGGACAGGACCCGAACACCGGGGAGCTGTTTTTT.

The CDR3 protein is CASSLHYEQYF. The CDR3 DNA reads TGCGCCAGCAGTTTACACTACGAGCAGTACTTC. This sequence joins TRBV10-2 and TRBJ2-7; D unresolved. Deletions cut 5 bases from V and 3 bases from J, with 5 bases between. The CDR3 length is 11 residues. The V gene's germline CDR1 is WSHSY and CDR2 SAAADI.

This chain uses TRBV27 with TRBJ1-4; D is unclear. Trimming took off 4 bases at V and 8 bases at J, with 20 bases between the two ends. The CDR3 has 16 amino acids. Germline CDR1 is MNHEY and CDR2 is SMNVEV (reference sequence). DNA of the CDR3: TGTGCCAGCAGTTCTATCCAGAGCGGAGGGTGGGAAAAACTGTTTTTT. Translation: CASSSIQSGGWEKLFF.